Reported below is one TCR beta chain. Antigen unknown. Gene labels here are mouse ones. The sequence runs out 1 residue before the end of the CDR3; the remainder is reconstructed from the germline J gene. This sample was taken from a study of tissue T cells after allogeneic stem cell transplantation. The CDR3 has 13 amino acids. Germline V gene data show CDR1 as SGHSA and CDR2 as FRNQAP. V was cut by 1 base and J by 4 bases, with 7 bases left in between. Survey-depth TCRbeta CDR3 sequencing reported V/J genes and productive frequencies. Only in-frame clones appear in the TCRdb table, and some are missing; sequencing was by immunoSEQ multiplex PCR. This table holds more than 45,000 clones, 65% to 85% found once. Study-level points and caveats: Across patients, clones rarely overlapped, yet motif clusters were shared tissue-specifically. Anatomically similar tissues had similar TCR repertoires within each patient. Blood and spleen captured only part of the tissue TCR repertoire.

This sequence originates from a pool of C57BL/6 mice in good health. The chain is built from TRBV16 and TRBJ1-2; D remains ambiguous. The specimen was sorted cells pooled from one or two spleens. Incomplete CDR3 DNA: TGTGCAAGCAGCTTAGGGCTGGGCTCCGACTACACC. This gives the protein CASSLGLGSDYT. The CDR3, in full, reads CASSLGLGSDYTF. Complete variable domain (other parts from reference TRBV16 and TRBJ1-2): NAGVIQTPRHKVTGKGQEATLWCEPISGHSAVFWYRQTIVQGLEFLTYFRNQAPIDDSGMPKERFSAQMPNQSHSTLKIQSTQPQDSAVYLCASSLGLGSDYTFGSGTRLLVI.